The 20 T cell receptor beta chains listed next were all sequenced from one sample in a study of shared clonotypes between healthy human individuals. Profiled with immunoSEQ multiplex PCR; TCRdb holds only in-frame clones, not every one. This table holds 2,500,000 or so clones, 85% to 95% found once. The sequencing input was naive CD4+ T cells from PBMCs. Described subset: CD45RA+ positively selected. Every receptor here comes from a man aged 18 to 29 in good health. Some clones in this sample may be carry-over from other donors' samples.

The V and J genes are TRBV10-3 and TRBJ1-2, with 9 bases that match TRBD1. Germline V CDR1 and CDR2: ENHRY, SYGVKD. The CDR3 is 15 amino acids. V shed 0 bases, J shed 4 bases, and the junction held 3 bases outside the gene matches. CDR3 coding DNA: TGTGCCATCAGTGAGTCGGGACAGGGTACCTATGGCTACACCTTC. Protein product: CAISESGQGTYGYTF.

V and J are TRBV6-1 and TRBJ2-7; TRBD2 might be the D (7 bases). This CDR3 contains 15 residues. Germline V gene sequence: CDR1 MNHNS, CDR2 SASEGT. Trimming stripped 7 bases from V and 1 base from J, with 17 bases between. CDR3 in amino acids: CASTPGEGRSYEQYF. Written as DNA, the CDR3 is TGTGCCAGCACCCCAGGGGAGGGTAGGTCCTACGAGCAGTACTTC.

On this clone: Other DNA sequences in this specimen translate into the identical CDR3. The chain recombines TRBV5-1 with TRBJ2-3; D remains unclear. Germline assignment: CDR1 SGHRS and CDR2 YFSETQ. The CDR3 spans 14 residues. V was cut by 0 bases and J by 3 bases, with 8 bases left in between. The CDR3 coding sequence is TGCGCCAGCAGCTTGGGTGGGCCGACAGATACGCAGTATTTT. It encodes CASSLGGPTDTQYF. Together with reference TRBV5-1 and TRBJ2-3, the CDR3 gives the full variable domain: KAGVTQTPRYLIKTRGQQVTLSCSPISGHRSVSWYQQTPGQGLQFLFEYFSETQRNKGNFPGRFSGRQFSNSRSEMNVSTLELGDSALYLCASSLGGPTDTQYFGPGTRLTVL.

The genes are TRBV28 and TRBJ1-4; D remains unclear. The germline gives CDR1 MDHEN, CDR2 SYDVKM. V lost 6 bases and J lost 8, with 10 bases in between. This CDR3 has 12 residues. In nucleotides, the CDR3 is TGTGCCAGCAGCCGAACGGGGGAAAAACTGTTTTTT. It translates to CASSRTGEKLFF.

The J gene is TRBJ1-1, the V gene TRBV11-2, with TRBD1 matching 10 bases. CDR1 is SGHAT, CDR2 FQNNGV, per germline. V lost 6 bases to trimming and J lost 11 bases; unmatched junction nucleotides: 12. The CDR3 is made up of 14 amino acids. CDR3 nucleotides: TGTGCCAGCAGTCAGGACAGGGGGAAGAGTGAGGCTTTCTTT. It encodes CASSQDRGKSEAFF.

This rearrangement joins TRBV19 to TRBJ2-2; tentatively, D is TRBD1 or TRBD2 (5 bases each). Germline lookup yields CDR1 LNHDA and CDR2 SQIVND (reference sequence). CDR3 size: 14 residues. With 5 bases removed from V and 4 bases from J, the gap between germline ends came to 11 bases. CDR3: CASSAGTSTGELFF. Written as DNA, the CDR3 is TGTGCCAGTAGTGCCGGGACCTCCACCGGGGAGCTGTTTTTT. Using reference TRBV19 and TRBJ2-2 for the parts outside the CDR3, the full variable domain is DGGITQSPKYLFRKEGQNVTLSCEQNLNHDAMYWYRQDPGQGLRLIYYSQIVNDFQKGDIAEGYSVSREKKESFPLTVTSAQKNPTAFYLCASSAGTSTGELFFGEGSRLTVL.

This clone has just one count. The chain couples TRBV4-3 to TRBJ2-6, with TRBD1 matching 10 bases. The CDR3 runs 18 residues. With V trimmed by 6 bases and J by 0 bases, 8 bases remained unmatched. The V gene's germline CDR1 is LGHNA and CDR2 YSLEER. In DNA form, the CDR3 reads TGCGCCAGCAGTCTTGGGGGACAGGGGAGCTCTGGGGCCAACGTCCTGACTTTC. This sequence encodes CASSLGGQGSSGANVLTF.

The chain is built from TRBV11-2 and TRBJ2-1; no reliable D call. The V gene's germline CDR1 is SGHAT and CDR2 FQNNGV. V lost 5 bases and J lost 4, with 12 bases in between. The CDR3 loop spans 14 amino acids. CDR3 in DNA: TGTGCCAGCAGCGGAATCCGTGGGTACAATGAGCAGTTCTTC. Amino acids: CASSGIRGYNEQFF.

CDR3 in DNA: TGTGCCAGCCAACTAGCGGGAGCTAGCCAAGAGACCCAGTACTTC. Amino acid sequence: CASQLAGASQETQYF. The rearrangement links TRBV2 to TRBJ2-5; 11 positions match TRBD2. The V gene end was trimmed by 8 bases and the J gene end by 1 base; junction bases not matched to a gene: 6. CDR1 is SNHLY and CDR2 is FYNNEI in the germline V gene. The CDR3 consists of 15 residues.

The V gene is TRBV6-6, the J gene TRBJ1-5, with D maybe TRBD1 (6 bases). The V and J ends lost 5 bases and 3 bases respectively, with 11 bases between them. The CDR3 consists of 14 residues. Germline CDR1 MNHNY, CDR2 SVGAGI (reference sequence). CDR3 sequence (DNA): TGTGCCAGCAGTCCCGGACAGTTCAATCAGCCCCAGCATTTT. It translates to CASSPGQFNQPQHF.

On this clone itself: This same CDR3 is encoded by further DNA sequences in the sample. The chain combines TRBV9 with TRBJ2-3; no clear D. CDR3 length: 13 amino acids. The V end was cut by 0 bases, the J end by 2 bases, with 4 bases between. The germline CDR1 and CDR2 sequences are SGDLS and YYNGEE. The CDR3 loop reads CASSVATTDTQYF. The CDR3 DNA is TGTGCCAGCAGCGTAGCGACCACAGATACGCAGTATTTT.

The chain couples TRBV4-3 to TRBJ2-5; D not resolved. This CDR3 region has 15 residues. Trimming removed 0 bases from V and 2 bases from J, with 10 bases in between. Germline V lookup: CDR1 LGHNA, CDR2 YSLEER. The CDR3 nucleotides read TGCGCCAGCAGCCAAGATCTAAGACGGCAAGAGACCCAGTACTTC. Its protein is CASSQDLRRQETQYF.

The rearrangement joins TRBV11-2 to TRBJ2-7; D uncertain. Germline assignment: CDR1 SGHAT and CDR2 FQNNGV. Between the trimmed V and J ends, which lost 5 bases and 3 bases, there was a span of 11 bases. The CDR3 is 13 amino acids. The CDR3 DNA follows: TGTGCCAGCAGCGTTGAGTGGGGCTACGAGCAGTACTTC. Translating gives CASSVEWGYEQYF.

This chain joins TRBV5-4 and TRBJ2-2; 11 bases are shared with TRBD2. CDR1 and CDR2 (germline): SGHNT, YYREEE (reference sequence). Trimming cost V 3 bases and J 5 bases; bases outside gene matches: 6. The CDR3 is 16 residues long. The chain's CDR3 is CASSSTSGSRTGELFF. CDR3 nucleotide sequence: TGTGCCAGCAGCTCTACTAGCGGGAGTCGAACCGGGGAGCTGTTTTTT.

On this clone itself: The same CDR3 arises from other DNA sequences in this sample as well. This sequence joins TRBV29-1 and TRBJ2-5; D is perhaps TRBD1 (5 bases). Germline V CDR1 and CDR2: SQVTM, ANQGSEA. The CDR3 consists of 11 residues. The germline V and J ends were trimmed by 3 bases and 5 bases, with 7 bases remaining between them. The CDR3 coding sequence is TGCAGCGTTGACAGGGCTGAGACCCAGTACTTC. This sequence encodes CSVDRAETQYF.

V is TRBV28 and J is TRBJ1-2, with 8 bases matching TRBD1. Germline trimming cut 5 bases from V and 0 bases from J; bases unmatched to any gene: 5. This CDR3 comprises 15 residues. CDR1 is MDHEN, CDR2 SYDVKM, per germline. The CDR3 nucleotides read TGTGCCAGCAGTCCTACACAGGGGGCTAACTATGGCTACACCTTC. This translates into CASSPTQGANYGYTF.

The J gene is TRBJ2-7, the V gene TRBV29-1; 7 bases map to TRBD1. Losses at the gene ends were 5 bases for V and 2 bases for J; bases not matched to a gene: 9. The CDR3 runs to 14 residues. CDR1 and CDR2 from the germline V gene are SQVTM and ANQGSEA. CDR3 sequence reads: CSVILRGIPYEQYF. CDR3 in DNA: TGCAGCGTTATCCTCAGGGGGATCCCCTACGAGCAGTACTTC.

CDR3 sequence reads: CASTQHPGTGYGTEAFF. In DNA form, the CDR3 reads TGTGCCAGCACTCAACATCCCGGGACAGGGTACGGCACTGAAGCTTTCTTT. The rearrangement uses TRBV28 and TRBJ1-1; 9 bases fit TRBD1. J was trimmed by 4 bases and V by 7 bases; bases with no gene match: 16. The V gene's germline CDR1 is MDHEN and CDR2 SYDVKM. The CDR3 contains 17 residues.

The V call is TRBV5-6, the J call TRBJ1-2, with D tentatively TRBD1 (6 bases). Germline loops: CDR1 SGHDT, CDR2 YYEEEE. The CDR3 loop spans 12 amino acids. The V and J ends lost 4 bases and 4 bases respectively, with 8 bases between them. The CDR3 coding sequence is TGTGCCAGCAGCCAAGGGGGCTATGGCTACACCTTC. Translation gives CASSQGGYGYTF.

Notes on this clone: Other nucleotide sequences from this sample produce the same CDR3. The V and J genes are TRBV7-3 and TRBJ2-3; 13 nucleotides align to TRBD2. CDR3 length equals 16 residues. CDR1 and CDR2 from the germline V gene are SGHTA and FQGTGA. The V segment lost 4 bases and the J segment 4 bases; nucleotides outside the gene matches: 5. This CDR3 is CASSSGLAGVADTQYF. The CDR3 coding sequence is TGTGCCAGCAGCTCCGGACTAGCGGGAGTAGCAGATACGCAGTATTTT.